The 8 T cell receptor beta chains below were found in one sample sequenced in a study of monozygotic twins with inflammatory bowel disease. TCRdb reprocessed the 5' RACE reads and stores each CDR3 protein as one record, lacking DNA. Its table records just over 300,000 distinct CDR3 sequences. The material sequenced was blood. The receptors here all came from a human donor with ulcerative colitis or Crohn's disease, or a healthy co-twin of an affected twin (not recorded which).

The chain joins TRBV27 to TRBJ1-2; TCRdb's D call of TRBD1 is untestable without DNA. From germline, CDR1 is MNHEY and CDR2 SMNVEV (reference sequence). This CDR3 is 15 amino acids long. This CDR3 is CASSPIPLSNYGYTF.

The rearrangement joins TRBV12-3 or TRBV12-4 to TRBJ1-1; the TRBD1 assignment by TCRdb is unverifiable without DNA. This CDR3 has 13 residues. CDR3 protein: CASNLQGSDEAFF.

This rearrangement joins TRBV7-2 to TRBJ2-2; TCRdb names TRBD1, which stays unverified in the absence of DNA. This CDR3 has 15 amino acids. Per germline, CDR1 SGHTA and CDR2 FQGNSA. CDR3 in amino acids: CASTPGETNTGELFF.

CDR3: CASSLVLAGYNEQFF. The V gene is TRBV7-2, the J gene TRBJ2-1; TCRdb gives TRBD2 as the D gene, but with no DNA this cannot be confirmed. Germline CDR1 and CDR2: SGHTA and FQGNSA. The CDR3 runs to 15 residues.

The J gene is TRBJ1-4, the V gene TRBV12-3 or TRBV12-4; TCRdb's assignment of TRBD1 cannot be checked, as there is no DNA. The CDR3 totals 18 residues. CDR3 sequence reads: CASRGDTGGQTDDEKLFF.

The chain links TRBV11-1 to TRBJ2-5; TCRdb designates TRBD2, a call that cannot be tested without DNA. CDR1 is SGHAT, CDR2 FQDESV, per germline (reference sequence). The CDR3 contains 19 residues. CDR3: CASSLGPEFGGRGQETQYF.

This chain connects TRBV6-1 to TRBJ2-1; the TCRdb call, TRBD1, lacks DNA for checking. Per the germline V gene, CDR1 is MNHNS and CDR2 is SASEGT. The CDR3 sequence is 14 residues long. CDR3: CASNQAGHANEQFF.

The chain carries TRBV6-5 and TRBJ2-7. The V gene's germline CDR1 is MNHEY and CDR2 SVGAGI. CDR3 length: 13 amino acids. CDR3 in amino acids: CASSRHNSYEQYF.